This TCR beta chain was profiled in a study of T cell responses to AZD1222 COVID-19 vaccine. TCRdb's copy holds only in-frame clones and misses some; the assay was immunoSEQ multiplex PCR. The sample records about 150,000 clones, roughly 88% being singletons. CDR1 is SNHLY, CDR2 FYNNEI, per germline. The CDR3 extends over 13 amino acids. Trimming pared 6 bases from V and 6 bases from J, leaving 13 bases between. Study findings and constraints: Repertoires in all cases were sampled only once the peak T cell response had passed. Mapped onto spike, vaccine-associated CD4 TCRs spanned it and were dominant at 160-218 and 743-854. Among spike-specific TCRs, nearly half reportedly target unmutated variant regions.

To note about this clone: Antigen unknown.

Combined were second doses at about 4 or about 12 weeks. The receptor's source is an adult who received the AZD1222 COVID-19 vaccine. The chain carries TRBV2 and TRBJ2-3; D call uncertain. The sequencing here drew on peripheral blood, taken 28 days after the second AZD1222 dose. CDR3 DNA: TGTGCCAGCAGCTTCAGATTTGCGGATACGCAGTATTTT. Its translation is CASSFRFADTQYF. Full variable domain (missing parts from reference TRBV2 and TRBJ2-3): EPEVTQTPSHQVTQMGQEVILRCVPISNHLYFYWYRQILGQKVEFLVSFYNNEISEKSEIFDDQFSVERPDGSNFTLKIRSTKLEDSAMYFCASSFRFADTQYFGPGTRLTVL.